The 9 T cell receptor beta chains below all came from one sample that was sequenced in a study of CD8 T cells in Susac syndrome. After extraction with the RNeasy kit, about 0.45 to 1 ug of the RNA was reverse transcribed using random hexamers. TCRdb redid the calling of the immunoSEQ multiplex PCR reads with MiXCR, one entry per CDR3 protein. The repertoire consists of approximately 190,000 distinct CDR3 sequences, with about 95% occurring once and the leading ten covering approximately 0.093%. The sample taken for sequencing was CD4+ T cells from PBMCs. Receptor source: a human donor with multiple sclerosis.

V usage is TRBV24-1 and J usage is TRBJ2-3; tentatively, D is TRBD2 (6 bases). In germline, CDR1 is KGHDR, CDR2 SFDVKD. This CDR3 contains 15 residues. Trimming removed 2 bases at V and 1 base at J, with 9 bases between. CDR3 nucleotides: TGTGCCACCAGTGATTCGGGGGAGGGCACAGATACGCAGTATTTT. Amino acid sequence: CATSDSGEGTDTQYF.

This rearrangement joins TRBV12-3 or TRBV12-4 to TRBJ2-7, with D possibly called TRBD1 or TRBD2 (5 bases each). The CDR3 has 14 residues. V dropped 6 bases and J dropped 7 bases, with 19 bases sitting between them. CDR3 region: CASSRLGAGGEQYF. CDR3 in DNA: TGTGCCAGCAGCCGCCTCGGGGCGGGTGGAGAGCAGTACTTC.

The chain recombines TRBV7-9 with TRBJ2-5; D unclear. Trimming removed 2 bases at V and 4 bases at J, with 11 bases between. The CDR3 consists of 14 residues. Germline values: CDR1 SEHNR, CDR2 FQNEAQ (reference sequence). The CDR3 is CASSLKGSRETQYF. DNA of the CDR3: TGTGCCAGCAGCTTAAAGGGTAGCAGAGAGACCCAGTACTTC.

This clonotype was seen once. The chain uses TRBV29-1 and TRBJ2-1, with no clear D. V was cut by 6 bases and J by 0 bases, with 0 bases left in between. This CDR3 comprises 10 residues. Germline V CDR1 and CDR2: SQVTM, ANQGSEA. CDR3 nucleotide sequence: TGCAGCGTCTCCTACAATGAGCAGTTCTTC. Its translation is CSVSYNEQFF.

The V and J genes are TRBV5-1 and TRBJ1-4; 7 bases align to TRBD1. Germline CDR1 SGHRS, CDR2 YFSETQ. J was trimmed by 8 bases and V by 0 bases; bases with no gene match: 4. The CDR3 covers 14 residues. CDR3 DNA sequence: TGCGCCAGCAGCTTGGCAGGGGGAAACGAAAAACTGTTTTTT. Protein product: CASSLAGGNEKLFF.

The chain recombines TRBV29-1 with TRBJ1-4; a weak D match, TRBD1 (6 bases). The CDR3 has 12 residues. The germline CDR1 and CDR2 sequences are SQVTM and ANQGSEA. V was trimmed by 1 base and J by 13 bases, leaving 13 bases between them. Here the CDR3 reads CSVEGRDNRLFF. CDR3 nucleotides: TGCAGCGTTGAAGGGCGGGACAATAGACTGTTTTTT. The full variable domain, with the rest looked up from reference TRBV29-1 and TRBJ1-4, is SAVISQKPSRDICQRGTSLTIQCQVDSQVTMMFWYRQQPGQSLTLIATANQGSEATYESGFVIDKFPISRPNLTFSTLTVSNMSPEDSSIYLCSVEGRDNRLFFGSGTQLSVL.

This chain joins TRBV29-1 and TRBJ2-1, with 8 bases fitting TRBD2. The CDR3 length is 16 residues. CDR1 SQVTM and CDR2 ANQGSEA come from the germline V gene. V trimming: 4 bases; J trimming: 9 bases; junction bases outside the gene matches: 17. The CDR3 DNA is TGCAGCGTTGGAGCCCCTGGGAGCGGGAGAATTGGTGAGCAGTTCTTC. Its protein is CSVGAPGSGRIGEQFF.

The chain links TRBV9 to TRBJ2-4, with unresolved D. This CDR3 is 14 amino acids long. V shed 0 bases and J shed 3 bases, with 7 bases lying between them. Germline values: CDR1 SGDLS, CDR2 YYNGEE. The CDR3 nucleotides read TGTGCCAGCAGCGTAGGACTGGACAAAAACATTCAGTACTTC. Its protein is CASSVGLDKNIQYF.

This chain connects TRBV18 to TRBJ1-1; perhaps TRBD1 as D (6 bases). Between the trimmed V and J ends, which lost 3 bases and 7 bases, there was a span of 15 bases. The germline V gene has CDR1 KGHSH and CDR2 LQKENI. The CDR3 extends over 14 amino acids. In DNA form, the CDR3 reads TGTGCCAGCTCACCCGGACAGCCCGGGCGTGAAGCTTTCTTT. Amino acids: CASSPGQPGREAFF.